This is a list of T cell receptor beta chains from one sample in a study of blood T cell repertoires in COVID-19. Assay: immunoSEQ multiplex PCR; the TCRdb copy retains only in-frame clones and omits some. Of 200,000 to 300,000 clones listed, roughly four fifths are singletons. What was sequenced was peripheral blood. Receptors originate from a woman in her fifties or sixties with active or convalescent COVID-19. Both conserved end residues are part of each CDR3. The D gene is left open where the match is weak. Clone size is given for some rows only: seen once, a few or many times, or a class if the clone is expanded.

>TRBV6-5|TRBJ1-2|NA|NA
TGTGCCAGCAGTTACTCCCTGACAGGCTACTATGGCTACACCTTC
CASSYSLTGYYGYTF
>TRBV9|TRBJ2-7|NA|TRBD2
TGTGCCAGCAGCGCTAGCGGGGGCTTTACCTACGAGCAGTACTTC
CASSASGGFTYEQYF
>TRBV4-3|TRBJ1-6|few|NA
TGCGCCAGCAGCCAAGCCTCGGGGGGTGCGGCATCACCCCTCCACTTT
CASSQASGGAASPLHF
>TRBV2|TRBJ2-7|few|TRBD1
TGTGCCAGCAGTTACGACAGGGGACGAACCTACGAGCAGTACTTC
CASSYDRGRTYEQYF
>TRBV6-5|TRBJ2-1|NA|TRBD2
TGTGCCAGCACCACTAGCGGGGGAACCAATGAGCAGTTCTTC
CASTTSGGTNEQFF
>TRBV3-1/TRBV3-2|TRBJ2-1|NA|NA
TGTGCCAGCAGCCAACCCTCAGGCCCGCAGTTCTTC
CASSQPSGPQFF
>TRBV6-2/TRBV6-3|TRBJ1-2|few|TRBD1
TGTGCCAGCAGCGACGCTGGGCGCCACAGGGGACGTTACGGCTACACCTTC
CASSDAGRHRGRYGYTF
>TRBV5-1|TRBJ2-2|NA|TRBD1
TGCGCCAGCAGCTTGGAGGGGGCACTAGCGAACACCGGGGAGCTGTTTTTT
CASSLEGALANTGELFF
>TRBV11-3|TRBJ2-1|NA|NA
TGTGCCAGCAGCCTCGACTATGGGATTTCCTACAATGAGCAGTTCTTC
CASSLDYGISYNEQFF
>TRBV5-8|TRBJ1-5|NA|NA
TGTGCCAGCAGCTTGGCGATCCGGCAGGCTCATCAGCCCCAGCATTTT
CASSLAIRQAHQPQHF
>TRBV6-5|TRBJ2-2|NA|NA
TGTGCCAGCAGTTACTGGACTCGTAACACCGGGGAGCTGTTTTTT
CASSYWTRNTGELFF
>TRBV6-1|TRBJ2-2|once|TRBD1
TGTGCCAGCAGTGAAGAGGGATTGGGGGGACAGGAGAACACCGGGGAGCTGTTTTTT
CASSEEGLGGQENTGELFF
>TRBV19|TRBJ1-2|NA|NA
TGTGCCAGTAGTATTTCCCCGAGCTATGGCTACACCTTC
CASSISPSYGYTF
>TRBV10-3|TRBJ1-5|NA|NA
TGTGCCATCAGTGAGTCGACGGGGGGGCGCAATCAGCCCCAGCATTTT
CAISESTGGRNQPQHF
>TRBV7-9|TRBJ1-1|NA|NA
TGTGCCAGCAGCTTGGACCCGGGGTGGACTGAAGCTTTCTTT
CASSLDPGWTEAFF
>TRBV6-5|TRBJ2-7|NA|TRBD1
TGTGCCAGCAGTTACTTGAGGACAGGGTACGAGCAGTACTTC
CASSYLRTGYEQYF
>TRBV3-1/TRBV3-2|TRBJ1-2|once|TRBD1
TGTGCCAGCAGCCGAATTCAGGGGGCCAAGGATGGCTACACCTTC
CASSRIQGAKDGYTF
>TRBV5-1|TRBJ2-3|once|TRBD2
TGCGCCAGCAGCCCGGGGGGACGCGGAGTTCTCTATACGCAGTATTTT
CASSPGGRGVLYTQYF
>TRBV4-2|TRBJ2-1|NA|TRBD2
TGTGCCAGCAGCGTGGCGGGGGGGTCCTACAATGAGCAGTTCTTC
CASSVAGGSYNEQFF
>TRBV30|TRBJ1-2|NA|NA
TGTGCCTCGACACCTAACTATGGCTACACCTTC
CASTPNYGYTF
>TRBV6-5|TRBJ1-2|NA|TRBD1
TGTGCCAGCAGTTACTCGAAAGCAGGGGGCTATGGCTACACCTTC
CASSYSKAGGYGYTF
>TRBV7-9|TRBJ2-7|NA|NA
TGTGCCAGCAGCTTAGTAGTGGGGGCGAACGAGCAGTACTTC
CASSLVVGANEQYF
>TRBV6-5|TRBJ2-3|NA|TRBD2
TGTGCCAGCAGCGGACTAGTGGGCACAGATACGCAGTATTTT
CASSGLVGTDTQYF
>TRBV18|TRBJ1-6|NA|NA
TGTGCCAGCTCACCAGAGACAGTGAATTCACCCCTCCACTTT
CASSPETVNSPLHF
>TRBV4-1|TRBJ2-5|NA|TRBD1
TGCGCCAGCAGCCAAGGACCTTACAGGGGGCGCCAAGAGACCCAGTACTTC
CASSQGPYRGRQETQYF
>TRBV6-2/TRBV6-3|TRBJ1-5|NA|NA
TGTGCCAGCAGTTACCCTAACAATCAGCCCCAGCATTTT
CASSYPNNQPQHF
>TRBV21-1|TRBJ1-5|NA|NA
TGTGCCAGCAGCCCACCGGACGGACTCTATAGCAATCAGCCCCAGCATTTT
CASSPPDGLYSNQPQHF
>TRBV3-1/TRBV3-2|TRBJ2-3|NA|TRBD2
TGTGCCAGCAGCCAAGCTCTTGGACTAGAAACAGATACGCAGTATTTT
CASSQALGLETDTQYF
>TRBV18|TRBJ1-4|NA|TRBD1
TGTGCCAGCTCACCTGAGGCCAGGGGGAAACTGTTTTTT
CASSPEARGKLFF
>TRBV10-3|TRBJ1-2|NA|NA
TGTGCCATCAGTGGCGAGGGTGGCGGTGGCTACACCTTC
CAISGEGGGGYTF
>TRBV10-3|TRBJ1-2|NA|TRBD1
TGTGCCATCAGTGTTGGGACAGGGGGCGATGGCTACACCTTC
CAISVGTGGDGYTF
>TRBV6-5|TRBJ1-5|NA|NA
TGTGCCAGCACCCTAAGTCGGGGACTTAGGCCCCAGCATTTT
CASTLSRGLRPQHF
>TRBV28|TRBJ1-6|NA|NA
TGTGCCAGCAGTTTGACAGATACAACTTCACCCCTCCACTTT
CASSLTDTTSPLHF
>TRBV7-6|TRBJ2-1|NA|TRBD2
TGTGCCAGCAGCTCAAATAGCGGGGGGGCTTATGAGCAGTTCTTC
CASSSNSGGAYEQFF
>TRBV5-4|TRBJ1-2|NA|NA
TGTGCCAGCAGGGACTGGGCCTCCTACCTTAACTATGGCTACACCTTC
CASRDWASYLNYGYTF
>TRBV6-5|TRBJ1-2|NA|NA
TGTGCCAGCACCCACAACCCCAACTATGGCTACACCTTC
CASTHNPNYGYTF
>TRBV5-1|TRBJ2-1|NA|TRBD2
TGCGCCAGCAGCTTCTCCGGGACTAGCCTTAATGAGCAGTTCTTC
CASSFSGTSLNEQFF
>TRBV27|TRBJ1-1|NA|NA
TGTGCCAGCAGTTTCGTGTTGAACACTGAAGCTTTCTTT
CASSFVLNTEAFF
>TRBV10-2|TRBJ1-2|NA|NA
TGCGCCAGCAGTGAGTCGAACAGGCTCCTCGGCTACACCTTC
CASSESNRLLGYTF
>TRBV7-2|TRBJ1-2|NA|NA
TGTGCCAGCAGCTTAGAGGGGGGGCTTGGCTACACCTTC
CASSLEGGLGYTF
>TRBV3-1/TRBV3-2|TRBJ2-1|NA|TRBD2
TGTGCCAGCAGCCCCGAGGCAGCGGGGAGCAATGAGCAGTTCTTC
CASSPEAAGSNEQFF
>TRBV3-1/TRBV3-2|TRBJ2-7|NA|NA
TGTGCCAGCAGCCAAAACGGCTACGAGCAGTACTTC
CASSQNGYEQYF
>TRBV6-1|TRBJ2-3|NA|TRBD2
TGTGCCAGCAGGGAAGGACTAGCGGCTACAGATACGCAGTATTTT
CASREGLAATDTQYF
>TRBV5-5|TRBJ1-1|NA|NA
TGTGCCAGCAGCCCTTCGGGTCTGAACACTGAAGCTTTCTTT
CASSPSGLNTEAFF
>TRBV6-2/TRBV6-3|TRBJ2-3|once|NA
TGTGCCAGCAGCCTCGGGACTTACACAGATACGCAGTATTTT
CASSLGTYTDTQYF
>TRBV6-1|TRBJ1-2|NA|TRBD1
TGTGCCAGCAGTGAAATTGGGACAGGACCCTATGGCTACACCTTC
CASSEIGTGPYGYTF
>TRBV5-8|TRBJ2-2|NA|NA
TGTGCCAGCAGCTCGACAGTCTCCCCAAACACCGGGGAGCTGTTTTTT
CASSSTVSPNTGELFF
>TRBV10-3|TRBJ2-3|NA|TRBD1
TGTGCCATCAGTGAGGGACAGGGGGCGTCGACAGATACGCAGTATTTT
CAISEGQGASTDTQYF
>TRBV10-3|TRBJ2-2|NA|NA
TGTGCCATCAGTCCGGGACATAACGGGGAGCTGTTTTTT
CAISPGHNGELFF
>TRBV5-6|TRBJ2-7|NA|NA
TGTGCCAGCAGCTTGTTGACAGGTACCTACGAGCAGTACTTC
CASSLLTGTYEQYF
>TRBV19|TRBJ2-2|NA|NA
TGTGCCAGTAGCTACCAGGGGTTCCCGAACACCGGGGAGCTGTTTTTT
CASSYQGFPNTGELFF
>TRBV5-4|TRBJ2-7|NA|NA
TGTGCCAGCAGCTTGCCCTCAGGGGGACTCTCCTACGAGCAGTACTTC
CASSLPSGGLSYEQYF
>TRBV7-2|TRBJ2-2|NA|NA
TGTGCCAGCAGCTTAGTCGGGGCCGGGGAGCTGTTTTTT
CASSLVGAGELFF